The subject of this entry is one T cell receptor (beta chain). This clonotype was seen more than once but under ten times. The antigen it recognizes is unknown. One base away there is no much larger clone; base qualities are not given. Interpreted using the paper, the time point label stands for: newly diagnosed GD, antithyroid drugs for less than 3 months. For both TCR sequencing and RNA sequencing, RNA was extracted from PBMCs using TRIzol. Graves' disease was diagnosed according to American Thyroid Association guidelines. Patients were recruited from an endocrinology department in Xi'an, China. Each patient gave 9 to 10 milliliters of peripheral blood, collected in an EDTA anticoagulant tube. Ficoll Paque Plus density gradient separation was used to isolate PBMCs, and no further T cell sorting was done. An Agilent 2100 Bioanalyzer and agarose gel were used to assess RNA quality, and a NanoDrop 2000 was used to measure RNA concentration.

The record originates from a study of regulatory T cells in long-lasting Graves disease (dated by TCRdb to about 2021). Context from the whole study: In the newly diagnosed Graves' disease group, patients had been taking antithyroid drugs for less than 3 months. A total of about 35 samples underwent TCR sequencing, from about 13 patients with persistent Graves' disease and 20 or so patients with newly diagnosed Graves' disease. The study took place in China and was registered as a clinical trial. This study used TCR sequencing and RNA sequencing of peripheral blood to compare persistent Graves' disease patients against newly diagnosed Graves' disease patients. What the work shows at the level of the full study, not this receptor alone: The authors noted that the small sample size was a limitation that may lower accuracy. Sequencing and analysis were limited to the TCR beta chain. Compared with newly diagnosed patients, patients with persistent Graves' disease had lower TCR Shannon entropy and fewer highly expanded clones, which suggests clonal expansion. Peripheral blood alone was examined, since thyroid tissue, which constituted the primary lesion, could not be accessed. Preferential use of TRBV28, TRBJ1-2 and TRBJ2-5 was observed in persistent disease, whereas TRBV20-1 and TRBJ2-1 were favored in newly diagnosed disease. Patients with persistent disease shared more public clonotypes (roughly 2,900) than newly diagnosed patients did (966).

The trim is 5 bases for V and 0 bases for J, with a gap of 14 bases between the germline ends. The CDR3 covers 15 residues, taking in both the cysteine and the phenylalanine. The DNA shown is the 45-base CDR3, in frame from base 1. CDR1 SGHVS and CDR2 FNYEAQ were looked up in the germline V gene. The library was made by multiplex PCR. TCRdb lists the instrument as Illumina HiSeq 4000. iRepertoire HTBI primers and Arm-PCR amplification of CDR3 regions were used to construct TCR beta libraries. Before sequencing, the PCR products went through gel purification. The study's own analysis went as follows. Across samples, about 63 TRBV and around 15 TRBJ segments were identified and used for gene usage analysis of CDR3 amino acid clonotypes. COPE and FqMerger were used to merge the filtered high-quality paired reads into contigs. Contigs were aligned with BLAST to IMGT TRBV, TRBD and TRBJ reference genes, and CDR3 was defined per IMGT. Clonotypes above 0.1% frequency were classified as highly expanded clones. Repertoire diversity was measured by Shannon entropy, and V-J evenness by the Gini coefficient. A clonotype was considered public if more than one individual shared it. TCRdb reprocessing: public reads trimmed at Q25 with fastp, clones called with MiXCR, in-frame beta chains kept. Entries are consolidated by CDR3 protein sequence, retaining the most common genes and DNA. These V and J calls rely on TCRdb rather than the paper's analysis. In this sample the table shows around 450,000 distinct CDR3 sequences, over 12% of which occur a single time. The leading ten clones occupy roughly 8% of the sample.

These data were likewise used in another study, on T cells in Graves' hyperthyroidism and ophthalmopathy. As the second paper documents: Stable Graves' hyperthyroidism was defined as no progression to ophthalmopathy during 18 months of follow-up. Hyperthyroidism patients were aged 18 to 65 years and newly diagnosed, with disease duration of less than 2 months. Exclusion was applied to patients with uncontrolled infections, other autoimmune diseases, pregnancy or lactation. Diagnoses were established on the basis of clinical symptoms, serum thyroxine and TRAb, thyroid ultrasound, and orbital computed tomography. For the first round of RT-PCR on the TCR CDR3, the HTBI primer set was used together with the Qiagen OneStep RT-PCR kit. Most expanded thyroid clonotypes (frequency above 0.001) were also found in blood, which suggests that blood repertoires may mirror thyroid immune responses. A model built on a 13 V-J signature distinguished ophthalmopathy from stable hyperthyroidism, reaching around 90% sensitivity and approximately 83% specificity in cross-validation and 80%/75% in testing. During validation, the model predicted progression to ophthalmopathy a median of approximately 6 months ahead of onset, with more than 60% sensitivity and 72% to 80% specificity. To identify distinguishing TCR V-J signatures, a discovery cohort of around 100 patients was used, comprising fewer than 45 with Graves' ophthalmopathy and approximately 58 with stable Graves' hyperthyroidism. Prospective prediction of ophthalmopathy was tested in an independent validation cohort of some 19 hyperthyroidism patients and some 17 patients who later progressed to ophthalmopathy. For training and testing, the approximately 97 patients in the discovery cohort were randomly divided in a 7:3 ratio. The study also compared thyroid tissue and blood T-cell repertoires from five or six Graves' hyperthyroidism patients. Following sampling, methimazole starting at 30 mg daily was given to hyperthyroidism patients, and high-dose intravenous methylprednisolone was given to ophthalmopathy patients. Libraries were constructed in a second round of multiplex PCR, after which size selection and purification were carried out. Paired-end sequencing of the libraries was performed with 100 bp reads on an Illumina HiSeq2000. SOAPnuke was used to process the raw data, with reads discarded if the reads contained adapters or uncalled bases, had a mean Phred below 15, or lacked an exact constant-primer or identifier match. High-quality paired reads were merged with COPE v1.2.5, and unique nucleotide sequences were defined as clonotypes. Clonotypes were aligned to IMGT TRBV, TRBD and TRBJ reference segments using MiTCR v1.1. The analysis was restricted to V-J combinations with a frequency above 0.0001, which together covered 98% to 99.2% of the repertoires. The TCS score was defined as F50 (clonal expansion) divided by E x V (chaos), with BLOSUM62-based TCRdist calculated between CDR3 peptides within each V-J. Welch's t-statistics and random forest reduced approximately 520 V-J features to roughly 13, which were used in a naive Bayes classifier (R e1071). No statistical method was used to set the sample size in advance, and investigators knew the group allocation. The paper reports TCR Vbeta CDR3 sequencing of approximately 130 peripheral blood samples: under 45 ophthalmopathy, about 75 hyperthyroidism and 17 progressor patients.

Source: peripheral blood mononuclear cells (PBMCs), taken at new diagnosis, from a patient treated with antithyroid drugs. The chain couples TRBV7-6 to TRBJ2-7, with a tentative D gene TRBD2 over 6 matching bases. The source of this sequence is a woman aged 40 to 50 with Graves disease. Donor details come from another sample of the same person, matched by shared clones. CDR3 region: CASSPGTTSSYEQYF. The DNA sequence reads TGTGCCAGCAGCCCGGGGACGACTAGCTCCTACGAGCAGTACTTC.